Listed below are T cell receptor beta chains from one sample, sequenced in a study of T cell responses to AZD1222 COVID-19 vaccine. Repertoires were generated with immunoSEQ multiplex PCR, while TCRdb's copy carries only in-frame clones and drops some. The sample yields about 88,000 clones, over 75% seen once. The sequenced sample was peripheral blood, obtained 28 days after the second AZD1222 dose. The receptor set was obtained from an adult who received the AZD1222 COVID-19 vaccine. Each CDR3 is given with its conserved first and last residue. A D gene is named only where the DNA matches it firmly. A row's size may be missing; if present it is once, few, many or a size class.

V gene	clone size	J gene	CDR3 length	D gene	CDR3 DNA	CDR3 protein
TRBV25-1	once	TRBJ2-3	16	NA	TGTGCCAGCAGACCCAGCCACCGGGGGCTCGGGGATACGCAGTATTTT	CASRPSHRGLGDTQYF
TRBV5-1	NA	TRBJ2-3	13	NA	TGCGCCAGCAGCTTGATCGGTCTAGATACGCAGTATTTT	CASSLIGLDTQYF
TRBV2	once	TRBJ2-2	15	TRBD1	TGTGCCAGCAAGAAGACAGGGGGCGGCACCGGGGAGCTGTTTTTT	CASKKTGGGTGELFF
TRBV7-2	NA	TRBJ1-1	14	NA	TGTGCCAGCAGCGAAAACCGGGTGGGGGTTGAAGCTTTCTTT	CASSENRVGVEAFF
TRBV4-1	NA	TRBJ1-2	13	TRBD1	TGCGCCACCCAAGGACAGGGGGCGGGTGGCTACACCTTC	CATQGQGAGGYTF
TRBV27	NA	TRBJ2-3	13	TRBD1	TGTGCCAGCAGTTTTACACAGGGGACAAGGCAGTATTTT	CASSFTQGTRQYF
TRBV3-1/TRBV3-2	few	TRBJ1-2	12	NA	TGTGCCAGCAGCCAAGGGCCGTATGGCTACACCTTC	CASSQGPYGYTF
TRBV5-1	NA	TRBJ1-6	16	NA	TGCGCCAGCAGCTTGAACACTCCGTCCTATAATTCACCCCTCCACTTT	CASSLNTPSYNSPLHF
TRBV5-1	NA	TRBJ1-1	13	NA	TGCGCCAGCAGCTTGCCAGGAAACACTGAAGCTTTCTTT	CASSLPGNTEAFF
TRBV7-2	NA	TRBJ1-5	15	TRBD1	TGTGCCAGCAGCCCGCGACAGGGGGATGATCAGCCCCAGCATTTT	CASSPRQGDDQPQHF
TRBV19	once	TRBJ1-4	17	TRBD1	TGTGCCAGTAGTCTTGGGACAGGAAGGACAACTAATGAAAAACTGTTTTTT	CASSLGTGRTTNEKLFF
TRBV19	NA	TRBJ2-3	12	NA	TGTGCCAGTAGTATGACTGATAGCTCTCAGTATTTT	CASSMTDSSQYF
TRBV5-6	NA	TRBJ2-2	13	TRBD1	TGTGCCAGCAGCCCGGACAGGGGGGGAGCGGTGTTTTTT	CASSPDRGGAVFF
TRBV6-5	NA	TRBJ1-1	14	TRBD1	TGTGCCAGCATTACACAGGGGGCAGACACTGAAGCTTTCTTT	CASITQGADTEAFF
TRBV19	NA	TRBJ1-2	13	TRBD1	TGTGCCAGTAGAGGGACAGTCAACTATGGCTACACCTTC	CASRGTVNYGYTF
TRBV6-2/TRBV6-3	NA	TRBJ1-5	13	NA	TGTGCCAGCAGTTACGGACGCAATCAGCCCCAGCATTTT	CASSYGRNQPQHF
TRBV15	NA	TRBJ2-5	13	NA	TGTGCCACCGTCCAGGCTGGGCAAGAGACCCAGTACTTC	CATVQAGQETQYF
TRBV19	NA	TRBJ1-6	16	TRBD1	TGTGCCAGTAGTTCCACGGACAGGGGGTTCTTTTCACCCCTCCACTTT	CASSSTDRGFFSPLHF
TRBV6-1	NA	TRBJ1-1	11	NA	TGTGCCAGCAGTGAAGCCCTTGAAGCTTTCTTT	CASSEALEAFF
TRBV27	NA	TRBJ1-1	14	TRBD1	TGTGCCAGCAGGTCACAGGGGGCGGGCACTGAAGCTTTCTTT	CASRSQGAGTEAFF
TRBV28	NA	TRBJ2-7	14	NA	TGTGCCAGCAGTTTATTCGGGGGCGGGTTCGGGCAGTACTTC	CASSLFGGGFGQYF
TRBV18	NA	TRBJ2-5	13	NA	TGTGCCAGCTCACCCGGGGGCCAAGAGACCCAGTACTTC	CASSPGGQETQYF
TRBV5-4	NA	TRBJ1-6	15	NA	TGTGCCAGCAGCTTGACGGCAGACCCTGGGGCACCCCTCCACTTT	CASSLTADPGAPLHF
TRBV6-1	NA	TRBJ2-1	17	TRBD2	TGTGCCAGCAGTGCCAGGGATGGCGGGGGGACATTAGGAGAGCAGTTCTTC	CASSARDGGGTLGEQFF
TRBV5-4	NA	TRBJ1-6	16	NA	TGTGCCAGCAGCTTGGGAGCACAGGGATTTAATTCACCCCTCCACTTT	CASSLGAQGFNSPLHF
TRBV5-5	once	TRBJ2-5	16	TRBD2	TGTGCCAGCAGCTTGGGGCGGGGGAAGCTCGAAGAGACCCAGTACTTC	CASSLGRGKLEETQYF
TRBV4-3	NA	TRBJ2-5	16	TRBD1	TGCGCCAGCAGCCAACTTGGACCGGGACAGCAAGAGACCCAGTACTTC	CASSQLGPGQQETQYF
TRBV7-2	NA	TRBJ1-4	14	NA	TGTGCCAGCAGCTTAATGACAATTAATGAAAAACTGTTTTTT	CASSLMTINEKLFF
TRBV2	NA	TRBJ1-2	13	TRBD1	TGTGCCAGCAGTGTGGGACAGGGATATGGCTACACCTTC	CASSVGQGYGYTF
TRBV15	NA	TRBJ2-7	15	NA	TGTGCCACCAGCAGAGATCGGTCGAGCTCCTACGAGCAGTACTTC	CATSRDRSSSYEQYF
TRBV25-1	NA	TRBJ2-7	12	NA	TGTGCCAGCAGGAAGATATCCTACGAGCAGTACTTC	CASRKISYEQYF
TRBV30	NA	TRBJ1-5	15	NA	TGTGCCTGGAGTGTCGGGACCGGGTTGTATCAGCCCCAGCATTTT	CAWSVGTGLYQPQHF
TRBV6-5	NA	TRBJ1-5	16	NA	TGTGCCAGCAGTTACGCGGGGGCCCGGGGCAATCAGCCCCAGCATTTT	CASSYAGARGNQPQHF
TRBV6-5	NA	TRBJ1-2	13	NA	TGTGCCAGCAGCTACAGGGAAACGGGGGGCTACACCTTC	CASSYRETGGYTF
TRBV2	NA	TRBJ1-5	15	NA	TGTGCCAGCAGTGAGAATAGGGGGTTCGGTCAGCCCCAGCATTTT	CASSENRGFGQPQHF
TRBV7-2	NA	TRBJ1-5	13	TRBD1	TGTGCCAGCAGTATAACAGGGGCTCAGCCCCAGCATTTT	CASSITGAQPQHF
TRBV7-2	few	TRBJ2-1	15	TRBD1	TGTGCCAGCAGCCCTCAGGGGGCAGCCTACAATGAGCAGTTCTTC	CASSPQGAAYNEQFF
TRBV5-6	NA	TRBJ2-1	15	NA	TGTGCCAGCAGTCCCGGACAGAGCTCCTACAATGAGCAGTTCTTC	CASSPGQSSYNEQFF
TRBV20-1	NA	TRBJ2-1	11	TRBD1	TGCAGTGGGGACAGTTACAATGAGCAGTTCTTC	CSGDSYNEQFF
TRBV7-9	NA	TRBJ1-4	16	NA	TGTGCCAGCAGCTTAGCATCAGCCAGGGCTGGGGAAAAACTGTTTTTT	CASSLASARAGEKLFF
TRBV19	NA	TRBJ1-2	14	TRBD1	TGTGCCAGTAGTGGGACAGGGTATTCCCATGGCTACACCTTC	CASSGTGYSHGYTF
TRBV6-5	NA	TRBJ1-6	15	NA	TGTGCCAGCAGTTACCGACAGCCCGGGAGTTCACCCCTCCACTTT	CASSYRQPGSSPLHF
TRBV3-1/TRBV3-2	NA	TRBJ2-3	16	TRBD2	TGTGCCAGCAGCTTAAGGGCGGCGGGGGAGGGAGATACGCAGTATTTT	CASSLRAAGEGDTQYF
TRBV5-1	NA	TRBJ1-6	14	TRBD1	TGCGCCAGCAGCTTGACGGGACAGCCTTCACCCCTCCACTTT	CASSLTGQPSPLHF
TRBV6-1	NA	TRBJ1-6	16	NA	TGTGCCAGCAGTGACGAGAGGGGGATTAATAATTCACCCCTCCACTTT	CASSDERGINNSPLHF
TRBV7-2	NA	TRBJ1-6	15	TRBD1	TGTGCCAGCAGCCCTGGGACAGTGGGGAGGGAACCCCTCCACTTT	CASSPGTVGREPLHF